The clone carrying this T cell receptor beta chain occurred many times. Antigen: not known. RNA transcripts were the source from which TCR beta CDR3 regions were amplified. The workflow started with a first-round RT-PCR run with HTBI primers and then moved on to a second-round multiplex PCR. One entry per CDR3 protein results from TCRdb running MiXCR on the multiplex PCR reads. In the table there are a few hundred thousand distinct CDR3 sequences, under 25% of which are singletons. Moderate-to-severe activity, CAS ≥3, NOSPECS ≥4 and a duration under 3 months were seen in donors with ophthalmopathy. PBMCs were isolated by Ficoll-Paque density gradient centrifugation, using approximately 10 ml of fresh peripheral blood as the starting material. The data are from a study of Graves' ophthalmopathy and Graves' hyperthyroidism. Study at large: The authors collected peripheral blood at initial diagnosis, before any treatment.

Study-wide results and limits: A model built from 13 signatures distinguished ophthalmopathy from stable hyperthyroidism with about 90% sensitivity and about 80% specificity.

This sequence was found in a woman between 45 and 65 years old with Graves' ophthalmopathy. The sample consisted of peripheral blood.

The CDR3 reads CASSLAGGTRNTEAFF. The CDR3, as DNA: TGTGCCAGCAGCTTGGCCGGGGGGACGCGGAACACTGAAGCTTTCTTT. The chain joins TRBV11-1 to TRBJ1-1, with a possible D match to TRBD1 (5 bases). The germline V and J ends were trimmed by 3 bases and 1 base, with 15 bases remaining between them. CDR3 size: 16 residues. Germline assignment: CDR1 SGHAT and CDR2 FQDESV (reference sequence).